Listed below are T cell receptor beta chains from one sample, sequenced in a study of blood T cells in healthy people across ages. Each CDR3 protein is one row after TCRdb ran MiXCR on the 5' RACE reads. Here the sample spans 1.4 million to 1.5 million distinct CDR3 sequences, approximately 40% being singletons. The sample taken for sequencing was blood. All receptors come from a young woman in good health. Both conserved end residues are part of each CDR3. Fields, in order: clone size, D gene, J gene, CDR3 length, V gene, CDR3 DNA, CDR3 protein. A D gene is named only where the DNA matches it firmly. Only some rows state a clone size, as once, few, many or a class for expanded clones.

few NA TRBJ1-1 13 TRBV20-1 TGCAGTGCTAGAGGACTTAAGAACACTGAAGCTTTCTTT CSARGLKNTEAFF
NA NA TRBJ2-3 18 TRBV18 TGTGCCAGCTCACCAACCGTGGGTGCTGACATGAACGCAGATACGCAGTATTTT CASSPTVGADMNADTQYF
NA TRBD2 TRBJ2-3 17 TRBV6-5 TGTGCCAGCAGTTACTTGGCTAGCGGGAGGGCCGGGGATACGCAGTATTTT CASSYLASGRAGDTQYF
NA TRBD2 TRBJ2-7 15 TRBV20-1 TGCAGTGCTAGAGATGAATTTCTAGCGGGAGATGAGCAGTACTTC CSARDEFLAGDEQYF
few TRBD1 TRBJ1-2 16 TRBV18 TGTGCCAGCTCACCAGATCCAGGGGGCGCTTCCTATGGCTACACCTTC CASSPDPGGASYGYTF
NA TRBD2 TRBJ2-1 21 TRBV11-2 TGTGCCAGCAGCTCCCCGCGGTTGACTAGCGGGAGGGACAGCTCCTACAATGAGCAGTTCTTC CASSSPRLTSGRDSSYNEQFF
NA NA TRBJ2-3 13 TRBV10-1 TGCGCCAGCAGTGCGGGGTTCACAGATACGCAGTATTTT CASSAGFTDTQYF
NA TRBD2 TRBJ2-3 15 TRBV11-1 TGTGCCAGCAGCGAGACTAGCGGGGGTTGGTATACGCAGTATTTT CASSETSGGWYTQYF
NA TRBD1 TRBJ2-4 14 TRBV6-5 TGTGCCAGCAGTGCGATAAGAGACAGGGTTGAGGGGTACTTC CASSAIRDRVEGYF
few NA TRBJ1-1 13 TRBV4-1 TGCGCCAGCAGCCATCCCCAGAACACTGAAGCTTTCTTT CASSHPQNTEAFF
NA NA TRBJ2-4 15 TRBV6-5 TGTGCCAGCAGTCTCTCGACAGGCCCCAAAAACATTCAGTACTTC CASSLSTGPKNIQYF
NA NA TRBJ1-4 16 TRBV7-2 TGTGCCAGCAGCCTGGCTCCCGGGGGGATTCAGGAAAAACTGTTTTTT CASSLAPGGIQEKLFF
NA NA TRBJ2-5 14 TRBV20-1 TGCAGTGCTAGAGAATGGCCAGGCCAAGAGACCCAGTACTTC CSAREWPGQETQYF
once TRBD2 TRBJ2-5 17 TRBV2 TGTGCCAGCAGTGACGGAACTAGCGGGGGGGCCCAGGAGACCCAGTACTTC CASSDGTSGGAQETQYF
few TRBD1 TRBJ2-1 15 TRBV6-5 TGTGCCAGCAGTCCACGGACAGGGGTGGGCAATGAGCAGTTCTTC CASSPRTGVGNEQFF
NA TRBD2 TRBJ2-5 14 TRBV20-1 TGCAGTGCTGGTCCCGGGACTAGGGGGGAGACCCAGTACTTC CSAGPGTRGETQYF
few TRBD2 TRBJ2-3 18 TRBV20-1 TGCAGTGCTAGAGATCAGTTCCTTATCGCGGGGGTATCAGATACGCAGTATTTT CSARDQFLIAGVSDTQYF
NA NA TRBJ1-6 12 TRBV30 TGTGCCTGGAGTAGATCCAATTCACCCCTCCACTTT CAWSRSNSPLHF
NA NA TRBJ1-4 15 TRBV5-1 TGCGCCAGCGGGGGGGCATCTGGGATCGGTGAAAAACTGTTTTTT CASGGASGIGEKLFF
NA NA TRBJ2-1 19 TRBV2 TGTGCCAGCAGTGAAATAGCCGCCTGGGAGGTCAGCTCCTACAATGAGCAGTTCTTC CASSEIAAWEVSSYNEQFF
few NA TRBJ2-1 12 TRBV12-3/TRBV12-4 TGTGCCAGCAGCAGGGGCGCCAATGAGCAGTTCTTC CASSRGANEQFF
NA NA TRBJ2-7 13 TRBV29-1 TGCAGCGTCACGACAGAGAGCTCCTACGAGCAGTACTTC CSVTTESSYEQYF
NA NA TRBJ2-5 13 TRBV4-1 TGCGCCAGCAGCCAAGGAAGCGAGGAGACCCAGTACTTC CASSQGSEETQYF
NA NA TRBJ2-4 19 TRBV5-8 TGTGCCAGCAGCTTTGGGGGCAGGCGGAATTTTTTAGCCAAAAACATTCAGTACTTC CASSFGGRRNFLAKNIQYF
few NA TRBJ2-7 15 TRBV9 TGTGCCAGCAGCTTAGACGGGAGTCCTTCCTACGAGCAGTACTTC CASSLDGSPSYEQYF
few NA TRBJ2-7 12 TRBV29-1 TGCAGCGTTGGTCCAGCGACCTACGAGCAGTACTTC CSVGPATYEQYF
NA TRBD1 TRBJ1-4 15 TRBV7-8 TGTGCCAGCAGCATTGACAGGGGGCTAATAGAAAAACTGTTTTTT CASSIDRGLIEKLFF
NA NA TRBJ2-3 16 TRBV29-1 TGCAGCGTCCTACCCTCGGGGTCCGGGACTCATATCTCGCAGTATTTT CSVLPSGSGTHISQYF
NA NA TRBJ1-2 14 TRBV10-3 TGTGCCATCAGTGGGGGGGCTCCTAACTATGGCTACACCTTC CAISGGAPNYGYTF
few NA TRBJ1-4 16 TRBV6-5 TGTGCCAGCAGTTACGAGTACTACAGGGAAGATGAAAAACTGTTTTTT CASSYEYYREDEKLFF
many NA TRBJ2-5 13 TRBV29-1 TGCAGCTTTTTAATCGGGGATCGAGAGACCCAGTACTTC CSFLIGDRETQYF
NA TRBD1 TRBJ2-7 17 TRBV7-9 TGTGCCAGCAGCCAAATCTTAGGACAGGGGGCTTCCTACGGGCAGTACTTC CASSQILGQGASYGQYF
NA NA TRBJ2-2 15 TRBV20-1 TGCAGTGCCCCCCGTGGGGGACGGAACACCGGGGAGCTGTTTTTT CSAPRGGRNTGELFF
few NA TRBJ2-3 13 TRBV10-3 TGTGCCATCAGGGGCAGCGCCACAGATACGCAGTATTTT CAIRGSATDTQYF
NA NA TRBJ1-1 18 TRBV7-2 TGTGCCAGCAGCCTGCCCCACTTGCTTAGGACGGGGAACACTGAAGCTTTCTTT CASSLPHLLRTGNTEAFF
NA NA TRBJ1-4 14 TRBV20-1 TGCAGTGCTAGTGACGTAGCGACTAATGAAAAACTGTTTTTT CSASDVATNEKLFF
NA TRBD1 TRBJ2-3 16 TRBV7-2 TGTGCCAGCAGCTTACAAGGGACAGGGCGAACAGATACGCAGTATTTT CASSLQGTGRTDTQYF
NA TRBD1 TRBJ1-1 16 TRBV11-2 TGTGCCAGCAGCTTAGGAACCGGGACAGGGACTGATGAAGCTTTCTTT CASSLGTGTGTDEAFF
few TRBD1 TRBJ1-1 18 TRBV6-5 TGTGCCAGCAGTTACTCCCGGGACAGGGCTTTCTCGAACACTGAAGCTTTCTTT CASSYSRDRAFSNTEAFF
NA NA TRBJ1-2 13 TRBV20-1 TGCAGTGCCCGGTATCGGACGGCTTGGGGCTACACCTTC CSARYRTAWGYTF
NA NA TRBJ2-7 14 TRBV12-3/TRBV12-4 TGTGCCAGCAGTGGGGGGTGGGTCTCCTACGAGCAGTACTTC CASSGGWVSYEQYF
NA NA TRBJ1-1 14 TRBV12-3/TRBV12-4 TGTGCCAGCAGTCCCTCTGGGCAGGGTGTAGGAGCTTTCTTT CASSPSGQGVGAFF
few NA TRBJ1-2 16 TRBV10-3 TGTGCCATCAGTGAGTCGATAGTTCAGAATACCTATGGCTACACCTTC CAISESIVQNTYGYTF
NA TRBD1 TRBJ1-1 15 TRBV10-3 TGTGCCATCAGTGACCCCGGGACAGAGGACACTGAAGCTTTCTTT CAISDPGTEDTEAFF
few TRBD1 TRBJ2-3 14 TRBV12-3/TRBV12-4 TGTGCCAGCAGTAGTAACACAGGGGCAGATACGCAGTATTTT CASSSNTGADTQYF
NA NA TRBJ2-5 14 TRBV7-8 TGTGCCAGCAGCTTAGCGCGAATGGGAGAGACCCAGTACTTC CASSLARMGETQYF
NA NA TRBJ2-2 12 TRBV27 TGTGCCAGCAGCCGAATTTCCGGGGAGCTGTTTTTT CASSRISGELFF
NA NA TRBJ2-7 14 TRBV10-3 TGTGCCATCAGTGAGTCCCAAGGGCCGGGGGAGCAGTACTTC CAISESQGPGEQYF
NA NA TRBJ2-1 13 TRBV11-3 TGTGCCAGCAGCTTAGTCGACAGGCCTGAGCAGTTCTTC CASSLVDRPEQFF
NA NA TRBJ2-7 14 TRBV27 TGTGCCAGCAGCGCTAGGTCCTACTCCTACGAGCAGTACTTC CASSARSYSYEQYF
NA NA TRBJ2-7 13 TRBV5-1 TGCGCCAGCAGGTTAGGGCTGTACGGCGAGCAGTACTTC CASRLGLYGEQYF
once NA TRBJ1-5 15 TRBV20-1 TGCATTGCTAGAGGGTCCCAAGCTCAGGGTCAGCCCCAGCATTTT CIARGSQAQGQPQHF
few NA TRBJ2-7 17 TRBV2 TGTGCCAGCAGTGAAGCGCTTTCTACTGACAGAACCTACGAGCAGTACTTC CASSEALSTDRTYEQYF
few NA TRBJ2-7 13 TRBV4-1 TGCGCCAGCAGCCAAGTCCCGGGAGACGAGCAGTACTTC CASSQVPGDEQYF
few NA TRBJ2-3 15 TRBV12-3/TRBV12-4 TGTGCCAGCAGCGCCTCTCGCGGGGCGCCAGATACGCAGTATTTT CASSASRGAPDTQYF
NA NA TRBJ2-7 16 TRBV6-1 TGTGCCAGCAGTGAGGGGCCCAGCGGGCACTCCTACGAGCAGTACTTC CASSEGPSGHSYEQYF
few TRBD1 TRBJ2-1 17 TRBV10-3 TGTGCCATCATGGGACAGGGCCCGGAGAGCTCCTACAATGAGCAGTTCTTC CAIMGQGPESSYNEQFF